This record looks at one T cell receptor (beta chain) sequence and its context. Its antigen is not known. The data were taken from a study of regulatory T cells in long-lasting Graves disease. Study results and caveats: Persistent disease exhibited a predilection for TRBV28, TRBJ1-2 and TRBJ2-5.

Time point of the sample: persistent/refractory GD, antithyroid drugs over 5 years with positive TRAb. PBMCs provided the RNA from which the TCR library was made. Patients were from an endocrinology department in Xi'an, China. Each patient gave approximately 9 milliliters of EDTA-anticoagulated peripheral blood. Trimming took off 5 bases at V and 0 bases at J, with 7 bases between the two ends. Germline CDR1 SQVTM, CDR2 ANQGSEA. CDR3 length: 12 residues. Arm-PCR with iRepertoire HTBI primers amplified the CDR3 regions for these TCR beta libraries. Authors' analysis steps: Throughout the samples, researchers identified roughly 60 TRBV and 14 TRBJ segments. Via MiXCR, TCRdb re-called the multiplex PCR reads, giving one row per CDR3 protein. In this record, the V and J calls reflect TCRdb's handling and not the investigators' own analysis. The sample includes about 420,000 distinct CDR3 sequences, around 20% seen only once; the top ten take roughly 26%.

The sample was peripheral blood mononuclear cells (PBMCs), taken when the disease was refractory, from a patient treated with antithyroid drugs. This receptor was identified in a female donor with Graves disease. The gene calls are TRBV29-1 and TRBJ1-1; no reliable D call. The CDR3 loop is CSVREMNTEAFF. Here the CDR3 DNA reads TGCAGCGTTCGGGAGATGAACACTGAAGCTTTCTTT.